This T cell receptor (beta chain) was recorded in a study of T cell responses to AZD1222 COVID-19 vaccine. Overall study findings and caveats: Among AZD1222 vaccinees, only five to seven were seropositive at baseline. The donor group comprised mostly white British people and more females; the analysis possibly underestimated clonal diversity. Sampling that yielded the repertoires occurred only after the peak T cell response.

Sequencing used immunoSEQ multiplex PCR; TCRdb keeps in-frame clones, though not all of them. The sample consists of approximately 300,000 clones, almost 95% of them appearing once. Concerning this clone itself: Antigen unknown.

The sample was peripheral blood, taken 28 days after the second AZD1222 dose. The receptor was derived from an adult who received the AZD1222 COVID-19 vaccine.

Here the CDR3 DNA reads TGCGCCAGCAGCCAAGATCTTGGGGGCTCTAATTCACCCCTCCACTTT. Protein product: CASSQDLGGSNSPLHF. The V and J genes are TRBV4-1 and TRBJ1-6, with D perhaps TRBD1 (6 bases). The germline V gene has CDR1 MGHRA and CDR2 YSYEKL. CDR3 length: 16 amino acids. Trimming removed 0 bases at V and 6 bases at J, with 12 bases between.